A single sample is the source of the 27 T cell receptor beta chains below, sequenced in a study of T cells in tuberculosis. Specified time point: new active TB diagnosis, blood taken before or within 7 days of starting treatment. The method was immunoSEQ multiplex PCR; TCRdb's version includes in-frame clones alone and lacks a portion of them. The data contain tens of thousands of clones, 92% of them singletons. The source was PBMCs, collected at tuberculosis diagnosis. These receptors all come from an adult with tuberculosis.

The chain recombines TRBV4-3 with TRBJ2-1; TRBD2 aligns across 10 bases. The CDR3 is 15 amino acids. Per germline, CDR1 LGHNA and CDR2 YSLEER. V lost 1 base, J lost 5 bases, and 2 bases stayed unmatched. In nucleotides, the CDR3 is TGCGCCAGCAGCCAAGGCAGCGGGGGGGACAATGAGCAGTTCTTC. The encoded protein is CASSQGSGGDNEQFF.

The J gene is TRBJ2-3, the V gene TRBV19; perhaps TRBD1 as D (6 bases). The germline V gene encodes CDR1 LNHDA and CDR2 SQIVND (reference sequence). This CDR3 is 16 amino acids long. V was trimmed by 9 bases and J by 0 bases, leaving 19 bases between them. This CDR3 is CASTGFGLWSTDTQYF. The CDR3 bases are TGTGCCAGCACAGGGTTTGGCCTTTGGAGCACAGATACGCAGTATTTT. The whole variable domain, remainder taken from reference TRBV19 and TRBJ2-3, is DGGITQSPKYLFRKEGQNVTLSCEQNLNHDAMYWYRQDPGQGLRLIYYSQIVNDFQKGDIAEGYSVSREKKESFPLTVTSAQKNPTAFYLCASTGFGLWSTDTQYFGPGTRLTVL.

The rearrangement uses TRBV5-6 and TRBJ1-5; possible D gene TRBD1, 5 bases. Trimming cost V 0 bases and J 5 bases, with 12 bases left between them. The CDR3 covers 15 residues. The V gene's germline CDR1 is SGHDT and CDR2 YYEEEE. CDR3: CASSLGGGGYQPQHF. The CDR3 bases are TGTGCCAGCAGCTTGGGAGGCGGGGGGTATCAGCCCCAGCATTTT.

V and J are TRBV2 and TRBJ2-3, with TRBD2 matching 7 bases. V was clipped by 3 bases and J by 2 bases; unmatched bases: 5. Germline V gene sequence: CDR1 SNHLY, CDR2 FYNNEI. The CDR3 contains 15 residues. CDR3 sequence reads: CASSEQRGNTDTQYF. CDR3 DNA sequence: TGTGCCAGCAGTGAGCAGCGGGGAAACACAGATACGCAGTATTTT.

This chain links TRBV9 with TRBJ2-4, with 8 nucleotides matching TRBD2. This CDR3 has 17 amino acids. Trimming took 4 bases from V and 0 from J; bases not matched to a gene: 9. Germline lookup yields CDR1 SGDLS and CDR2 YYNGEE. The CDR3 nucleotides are TGTGCCAGCAGCCCGGGGGGGGCTTTATTAGCCAAAAACATTCAGTACTTC. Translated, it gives CASSPGGALLAKNIQYF.

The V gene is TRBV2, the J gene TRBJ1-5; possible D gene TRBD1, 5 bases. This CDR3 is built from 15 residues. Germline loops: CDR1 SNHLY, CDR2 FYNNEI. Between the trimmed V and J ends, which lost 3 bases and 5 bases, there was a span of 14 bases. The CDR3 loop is CASSDVGGSYQPQHF. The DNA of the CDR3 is TGTGCCAGCAGTGACGTGGGGGGATCGTATCAGCCCCAGCATTTT.

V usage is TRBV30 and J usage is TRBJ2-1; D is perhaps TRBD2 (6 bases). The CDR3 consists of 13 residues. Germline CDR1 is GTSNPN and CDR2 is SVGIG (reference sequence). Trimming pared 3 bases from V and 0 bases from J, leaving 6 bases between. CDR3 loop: CAWSGGSYNEQFF. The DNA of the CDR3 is TGTGCCTGGAGCGGGGGCTCCTACAATGAGCAGTTCTTC.

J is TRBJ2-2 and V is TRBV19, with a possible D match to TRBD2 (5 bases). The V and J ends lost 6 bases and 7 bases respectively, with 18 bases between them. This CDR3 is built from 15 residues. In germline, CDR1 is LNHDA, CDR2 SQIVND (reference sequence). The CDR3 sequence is CASRHPGKTSGELFF. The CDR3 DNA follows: TGTGCCAGTAGACACCCCGGGAAGACCAGCGGGGAGCTGTTTTTT.

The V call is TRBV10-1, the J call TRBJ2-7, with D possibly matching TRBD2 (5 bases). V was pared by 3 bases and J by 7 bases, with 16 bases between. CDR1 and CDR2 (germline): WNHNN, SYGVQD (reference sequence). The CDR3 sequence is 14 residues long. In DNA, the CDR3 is TGCGCCAGCAGTGACGGTGGACTGGGGTGGGAGCAGTACTTC. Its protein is CASSDGGLGWEQYF.

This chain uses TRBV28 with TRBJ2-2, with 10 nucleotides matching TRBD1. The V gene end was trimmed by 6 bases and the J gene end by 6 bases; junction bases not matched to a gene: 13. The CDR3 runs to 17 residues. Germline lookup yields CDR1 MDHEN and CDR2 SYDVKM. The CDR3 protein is CASRKWPGQGFPGELFF. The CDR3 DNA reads TGTGCCAGCAGAAAATGGCCGGGACAGGGGTTCCCCGGGGAGCTGTTTTTT.

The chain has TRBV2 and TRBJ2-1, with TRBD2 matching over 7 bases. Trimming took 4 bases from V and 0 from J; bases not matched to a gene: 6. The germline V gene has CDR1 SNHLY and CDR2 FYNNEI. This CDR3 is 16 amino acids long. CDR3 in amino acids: CASSGPSGSSYNEQFF. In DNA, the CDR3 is TGTGCCAGCAGTGGACCTAGCGGAAGCTCCTACAATGAGCAGTTCTTC.

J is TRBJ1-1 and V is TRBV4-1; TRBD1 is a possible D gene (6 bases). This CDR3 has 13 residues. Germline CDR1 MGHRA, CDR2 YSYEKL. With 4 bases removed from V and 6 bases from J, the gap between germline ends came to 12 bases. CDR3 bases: TGCGCCAGCAGCCGGACAGTCGGGGCTGAAGCTTTCTTT. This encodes CASSRTVGAEAFF.

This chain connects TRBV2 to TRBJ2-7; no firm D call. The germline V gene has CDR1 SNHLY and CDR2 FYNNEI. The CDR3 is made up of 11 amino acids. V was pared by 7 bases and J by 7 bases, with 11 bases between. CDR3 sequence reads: CASTEVDEQYF. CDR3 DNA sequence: TGTGCCAGCACCGAGGTGGATGAGCAGTACTTC.

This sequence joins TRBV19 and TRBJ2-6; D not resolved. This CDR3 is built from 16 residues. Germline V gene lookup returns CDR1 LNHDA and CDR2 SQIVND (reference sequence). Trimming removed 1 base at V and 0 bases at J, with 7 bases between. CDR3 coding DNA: TGTGCCAGTAGTATAGTAACAGCCTCTGGGGCCAACGTCCTGACTTTC. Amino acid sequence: CASSIVTASGANVLTF.

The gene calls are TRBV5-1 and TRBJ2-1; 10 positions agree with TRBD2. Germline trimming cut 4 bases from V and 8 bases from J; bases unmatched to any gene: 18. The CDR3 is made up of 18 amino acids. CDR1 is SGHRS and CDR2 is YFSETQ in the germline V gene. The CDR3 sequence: CASSHLPRSGRAVYEQFF. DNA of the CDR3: TGCGCCAGCAGCCACCTGCCTCGGAGCGGGAGGGCGGTCTATGAGCAGTTCTTC.

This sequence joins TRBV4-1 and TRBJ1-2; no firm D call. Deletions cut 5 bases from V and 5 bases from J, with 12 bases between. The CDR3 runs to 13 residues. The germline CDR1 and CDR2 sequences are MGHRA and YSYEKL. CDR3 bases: TGCGCCAGCAGCTTCGACAATGGATATGGCTACACCTTC. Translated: CASSFDNGYGYTF.

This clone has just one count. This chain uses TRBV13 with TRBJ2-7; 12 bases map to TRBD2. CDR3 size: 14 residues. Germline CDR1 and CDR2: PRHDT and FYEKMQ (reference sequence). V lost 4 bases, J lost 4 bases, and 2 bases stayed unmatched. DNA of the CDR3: TGTGCCAGCAGCTCCACTAGCGGGAGGTACGAGCAGTACTTC. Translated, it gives CASSSTSGRYEQYF.

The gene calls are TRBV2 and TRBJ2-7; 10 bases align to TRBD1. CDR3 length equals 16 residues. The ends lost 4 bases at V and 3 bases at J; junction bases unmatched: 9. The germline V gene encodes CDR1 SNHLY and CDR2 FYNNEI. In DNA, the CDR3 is TGTGCCAGCAGTGCTCCCCGGGACAGGGGTAACTACGAGCAGTACTTC. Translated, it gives CASSAPRDRGNYEQYF.

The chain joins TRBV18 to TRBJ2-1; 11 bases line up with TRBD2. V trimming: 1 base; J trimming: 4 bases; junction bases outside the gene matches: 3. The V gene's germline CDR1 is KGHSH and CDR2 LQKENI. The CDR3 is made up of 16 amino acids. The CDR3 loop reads CASSPRSSGGYNEQFF. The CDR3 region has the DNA TGTGCCAGCTCACCACGTTCTAGCGGGGGGTACAATGAGCAGTTCTTC.

The CDR3 nucleotides read TGCGCCAGCAGCGGCGGGGACGAGCAGTACTTC. The encoded protein is CASSGGDEQYF. The rearrangement uses TRBV5-1 and TRBJ2-7; possible D gene TRBD2, 6 bases. This CDR3 has 11 residues. The V end was cut by 4 bases, the J end by 5 bases, with 7 bases between. Germline V CDR1 and CDR2: SGHRS, YFSETQ.

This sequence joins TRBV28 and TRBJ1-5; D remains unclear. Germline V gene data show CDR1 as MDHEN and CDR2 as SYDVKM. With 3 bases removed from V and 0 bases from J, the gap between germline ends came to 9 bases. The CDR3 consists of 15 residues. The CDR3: CASSFYRDSNQPQHF. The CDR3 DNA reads TGTGCCAGCAGTTTTTACAGAGATAGCAATCAGCCCCAGCATTTT.

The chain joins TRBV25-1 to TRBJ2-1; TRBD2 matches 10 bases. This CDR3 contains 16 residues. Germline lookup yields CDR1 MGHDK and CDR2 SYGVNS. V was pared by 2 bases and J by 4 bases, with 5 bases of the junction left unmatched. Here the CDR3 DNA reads TGTGCCAGCAGTGAAGCCACTAGCGGGAAGTACAATGAGCAGTTCTTC. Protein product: CASSEATSGKYNEQFF.

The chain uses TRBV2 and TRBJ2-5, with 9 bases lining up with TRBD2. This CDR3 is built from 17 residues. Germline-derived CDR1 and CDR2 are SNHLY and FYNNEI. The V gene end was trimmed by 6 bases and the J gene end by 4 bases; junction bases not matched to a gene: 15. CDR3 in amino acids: CASRTTSGGVVRETQYF. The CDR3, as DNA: TGTGCCAGCAGGACGACTAGCGGAGGGGTGGTACGAGAGACCCAGTACTTC.

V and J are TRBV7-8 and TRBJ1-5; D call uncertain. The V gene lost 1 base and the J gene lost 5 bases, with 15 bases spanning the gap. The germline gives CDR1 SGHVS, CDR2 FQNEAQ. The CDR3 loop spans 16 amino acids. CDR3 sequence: CASSLDREQRDQPQHF. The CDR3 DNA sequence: TGTGCCAGCAGCTTAGACAGAGAACAGAGAGATCAGCCCCAGCATTTT.

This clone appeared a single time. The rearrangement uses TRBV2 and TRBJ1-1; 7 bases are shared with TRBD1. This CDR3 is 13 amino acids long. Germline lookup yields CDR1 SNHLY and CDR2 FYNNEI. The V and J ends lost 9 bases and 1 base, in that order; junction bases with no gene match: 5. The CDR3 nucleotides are TGTGCCAGTGGACAGGAGGGGAACACTGAAGCTTTCTTT. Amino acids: CASGQEGNTEAFF.

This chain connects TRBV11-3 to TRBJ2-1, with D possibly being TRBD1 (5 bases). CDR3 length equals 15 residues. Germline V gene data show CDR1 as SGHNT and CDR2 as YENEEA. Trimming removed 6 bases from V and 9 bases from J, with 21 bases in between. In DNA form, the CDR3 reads TGTGCCAGCAGTCAGGGTAGTACGCGCAAGGGTGAGCAGTTCTTC. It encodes CASSQGSTRKGEQFF.

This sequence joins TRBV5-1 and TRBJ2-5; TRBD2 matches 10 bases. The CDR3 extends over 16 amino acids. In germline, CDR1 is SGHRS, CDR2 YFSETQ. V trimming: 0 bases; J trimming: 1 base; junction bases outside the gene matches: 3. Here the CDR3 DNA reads TGCGCCAGCAGCTTGGGACCTAGCGGGAGCCAAGAGACCCAGTACTTC. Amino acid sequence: CASSLGPSGSQETQYF.